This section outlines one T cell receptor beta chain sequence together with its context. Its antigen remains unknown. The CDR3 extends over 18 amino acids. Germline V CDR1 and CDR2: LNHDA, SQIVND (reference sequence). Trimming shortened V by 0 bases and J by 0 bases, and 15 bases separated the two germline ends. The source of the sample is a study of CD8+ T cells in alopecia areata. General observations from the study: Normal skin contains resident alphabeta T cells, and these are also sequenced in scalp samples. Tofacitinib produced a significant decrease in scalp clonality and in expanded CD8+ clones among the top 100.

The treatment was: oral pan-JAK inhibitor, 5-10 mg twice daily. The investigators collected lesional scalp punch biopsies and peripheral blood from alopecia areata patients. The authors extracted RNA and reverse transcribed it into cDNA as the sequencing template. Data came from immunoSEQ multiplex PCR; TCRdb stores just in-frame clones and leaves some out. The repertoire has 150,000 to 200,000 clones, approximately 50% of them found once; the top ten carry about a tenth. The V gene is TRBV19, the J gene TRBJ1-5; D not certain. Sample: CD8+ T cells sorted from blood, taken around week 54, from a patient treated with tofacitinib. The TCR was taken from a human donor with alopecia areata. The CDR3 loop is CASSIDTHGRYSNQPQHF. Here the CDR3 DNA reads TGTGCCAGTAGTATAGATACCCACGGACGATATAGCAATCAGCCCCAGCATTTT.